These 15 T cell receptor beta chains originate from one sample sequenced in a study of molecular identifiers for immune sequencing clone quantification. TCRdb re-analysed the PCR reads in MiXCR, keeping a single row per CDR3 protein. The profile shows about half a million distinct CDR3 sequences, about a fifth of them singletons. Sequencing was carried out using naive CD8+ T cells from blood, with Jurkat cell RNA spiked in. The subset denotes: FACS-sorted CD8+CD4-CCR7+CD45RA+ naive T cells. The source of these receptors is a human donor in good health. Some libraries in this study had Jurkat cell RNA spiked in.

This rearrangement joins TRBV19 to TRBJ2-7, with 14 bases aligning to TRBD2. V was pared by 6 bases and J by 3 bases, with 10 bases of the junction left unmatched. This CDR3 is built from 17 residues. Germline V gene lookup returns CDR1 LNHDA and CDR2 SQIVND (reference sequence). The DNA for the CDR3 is TGTGCCAGTAGCCCGGGACTAGCGGGAGTTACGGACTACGAGCAGTACTTC. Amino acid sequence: CASSPGLAGVTDYEQYF.

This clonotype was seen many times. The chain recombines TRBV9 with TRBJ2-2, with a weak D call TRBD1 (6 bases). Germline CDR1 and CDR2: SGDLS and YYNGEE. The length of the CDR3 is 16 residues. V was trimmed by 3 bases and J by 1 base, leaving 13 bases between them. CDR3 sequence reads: CASSGDPGENTGELFF. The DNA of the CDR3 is TGTGCCAGCAGCGGTGACCCAGGGGAGAACACCGGGGAGCTGTTTTTT.

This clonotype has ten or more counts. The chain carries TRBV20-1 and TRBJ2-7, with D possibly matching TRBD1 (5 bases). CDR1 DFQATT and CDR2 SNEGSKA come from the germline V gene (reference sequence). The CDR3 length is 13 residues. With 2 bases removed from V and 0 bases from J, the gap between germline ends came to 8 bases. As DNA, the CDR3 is TGCAGTGCTAGAACAGGCTACTCCTACGAGCAGTACTTC. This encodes CSARTGYSYEQYF.

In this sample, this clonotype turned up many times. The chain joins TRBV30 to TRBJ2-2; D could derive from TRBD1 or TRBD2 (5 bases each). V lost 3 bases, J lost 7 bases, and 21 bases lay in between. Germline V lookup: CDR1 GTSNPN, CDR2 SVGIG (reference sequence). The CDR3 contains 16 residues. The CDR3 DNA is TGTGCCTGGAGCGTGTCTCTGGGGGTCAGGAGCGGGGAGCTGTTTTTT. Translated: CAWSVSLGVRSGELFF.

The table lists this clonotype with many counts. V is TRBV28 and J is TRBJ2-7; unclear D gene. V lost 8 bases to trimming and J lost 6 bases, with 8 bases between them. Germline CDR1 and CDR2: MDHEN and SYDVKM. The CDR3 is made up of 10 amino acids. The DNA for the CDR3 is TGTGCCAGCTCTGGGCCCGAGCAGTACTTC. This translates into CASSGPEQYF.

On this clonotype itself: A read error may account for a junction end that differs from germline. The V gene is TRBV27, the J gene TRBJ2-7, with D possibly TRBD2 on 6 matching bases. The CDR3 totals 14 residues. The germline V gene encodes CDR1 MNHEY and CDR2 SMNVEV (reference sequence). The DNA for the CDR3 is TGTGCCAGCAGCCAGAGCGGGCTAATCTACGAGCAGCACTTC. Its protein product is CASSQSGLIYEQHF.

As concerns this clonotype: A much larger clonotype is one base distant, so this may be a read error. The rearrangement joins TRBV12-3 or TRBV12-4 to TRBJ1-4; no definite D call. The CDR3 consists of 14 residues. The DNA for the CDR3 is TGTGCCAGCAGTAACCCCGCGGCTAATGAAAAACTGTCTTTT. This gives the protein CASSNPAANEKLSF.

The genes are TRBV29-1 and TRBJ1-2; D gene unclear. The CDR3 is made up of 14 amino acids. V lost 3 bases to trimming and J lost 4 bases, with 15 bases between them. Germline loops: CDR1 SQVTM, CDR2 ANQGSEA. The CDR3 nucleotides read TGCAGCGTTGATTGGGCAGTACAGACCTATGGCTACACCTTC. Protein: CSVDWAVQTYGYTF.

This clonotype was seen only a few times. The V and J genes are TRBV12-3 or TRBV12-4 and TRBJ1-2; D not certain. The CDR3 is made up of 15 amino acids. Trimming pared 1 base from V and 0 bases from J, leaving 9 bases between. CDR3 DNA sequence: TGTGCCAGCAGTTTAGTCGGCCCAGCTAACTATGGCTACACCTTC. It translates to CASSLVGPANYGYTF.

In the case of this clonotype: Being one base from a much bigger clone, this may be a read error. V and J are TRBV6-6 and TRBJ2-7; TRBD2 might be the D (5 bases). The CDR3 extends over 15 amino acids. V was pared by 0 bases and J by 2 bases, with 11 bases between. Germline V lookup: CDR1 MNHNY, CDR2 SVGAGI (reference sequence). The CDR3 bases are TGTGCCAGCAGTTACTCGGGTTGGGAGACCTACGAGCAGTACTTC. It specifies CASSYSGWETYEQYF.

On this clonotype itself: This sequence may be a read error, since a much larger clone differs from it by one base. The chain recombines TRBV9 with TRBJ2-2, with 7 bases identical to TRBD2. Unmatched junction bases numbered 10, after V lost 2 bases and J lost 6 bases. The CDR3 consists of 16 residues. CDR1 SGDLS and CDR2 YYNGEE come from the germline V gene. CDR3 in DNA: TGTGCCAGCAGCGTGCGGGAGTTCATAGCTGCCGGGGAGCTGTTTTTT. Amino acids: CASSVREFIAAGELFF.

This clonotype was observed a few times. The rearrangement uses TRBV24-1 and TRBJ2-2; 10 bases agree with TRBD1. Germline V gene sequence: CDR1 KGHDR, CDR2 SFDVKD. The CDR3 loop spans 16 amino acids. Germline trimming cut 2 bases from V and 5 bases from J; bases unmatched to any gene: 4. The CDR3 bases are TGTGCCACCAGTGATTATCGGACAGGGGGTACCGGGGAGCTGTTTTTT. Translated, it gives CATSDYRTGGTGELFF.

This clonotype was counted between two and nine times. CDR3 sequence: CSAYLGDVLDYGYTF. The CDR3 bases are TGCAGCGCCTATCTAGGAGACGTTTTAGACTATGGCTACACCTTC. The chain is built from TRBV20-1 and TRBJ1-2; D uncertain. Germline values: CDR1 DFQATT, CDR2 SNEGSKA (reference sequence). CDR3 length: 15 residues.

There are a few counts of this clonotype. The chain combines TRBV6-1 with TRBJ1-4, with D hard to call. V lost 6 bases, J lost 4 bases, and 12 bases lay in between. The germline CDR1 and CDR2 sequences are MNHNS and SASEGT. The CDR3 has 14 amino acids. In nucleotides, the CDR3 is TGTGCCAGCAGGCCGACCGGTAGTAATGAAAAACTGTTTTTT. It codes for CASRPTGSNEKLFF.

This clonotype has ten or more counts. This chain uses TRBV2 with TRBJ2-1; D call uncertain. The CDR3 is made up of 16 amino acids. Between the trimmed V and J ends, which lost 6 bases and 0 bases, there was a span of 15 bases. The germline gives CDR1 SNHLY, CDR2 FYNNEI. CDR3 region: CASSRKGGSSYNEQFF. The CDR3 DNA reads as TGTGCCAGCAGCCGAAAGGGCGGAAGCTCCTACAATGAGCAGTTCTTC.